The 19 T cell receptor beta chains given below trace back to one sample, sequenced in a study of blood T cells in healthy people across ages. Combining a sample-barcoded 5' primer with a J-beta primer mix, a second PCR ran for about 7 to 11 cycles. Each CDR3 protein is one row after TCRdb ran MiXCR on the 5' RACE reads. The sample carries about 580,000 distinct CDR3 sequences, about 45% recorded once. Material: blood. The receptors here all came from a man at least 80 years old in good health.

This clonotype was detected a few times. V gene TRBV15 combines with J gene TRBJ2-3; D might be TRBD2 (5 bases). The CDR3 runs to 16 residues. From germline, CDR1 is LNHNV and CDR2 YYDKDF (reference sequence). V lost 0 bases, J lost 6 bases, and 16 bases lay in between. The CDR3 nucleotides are TGTGCCACCAGCAGAGATCGGGGAACGCTTAGGGATACGCAGTATTTT. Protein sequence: CATSRDRGTLRDTQYF. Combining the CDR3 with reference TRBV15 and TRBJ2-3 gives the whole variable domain DAMVIQNPRYQVTQFGKPVTLSCSQTLNHNVMYWYQQKSSQAPKLLFHYYDKDFNNEADTPDNFQSRRPNTSFCFLDIRSPGLGDTAMYLCATSRDRGTLRDTQYFGPGTRLTVL.

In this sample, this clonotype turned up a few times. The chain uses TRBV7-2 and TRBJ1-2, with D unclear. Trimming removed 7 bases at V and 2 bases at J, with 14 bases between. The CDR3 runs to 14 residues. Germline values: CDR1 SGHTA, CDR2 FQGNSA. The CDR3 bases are TGTGCCAGCACCCCGGCGGTCACAAACTATGGCTACACCTTC. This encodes CASTPAVTNYGYTF.

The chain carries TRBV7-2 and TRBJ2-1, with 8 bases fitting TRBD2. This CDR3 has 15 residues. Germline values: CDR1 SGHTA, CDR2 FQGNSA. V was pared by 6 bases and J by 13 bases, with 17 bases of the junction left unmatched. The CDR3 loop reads CASRDKREWRETQFF. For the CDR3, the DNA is TGTGCCAGCAGAGATAAGCGGGAGTGGAGAGAGACCCAGTTCTTC.

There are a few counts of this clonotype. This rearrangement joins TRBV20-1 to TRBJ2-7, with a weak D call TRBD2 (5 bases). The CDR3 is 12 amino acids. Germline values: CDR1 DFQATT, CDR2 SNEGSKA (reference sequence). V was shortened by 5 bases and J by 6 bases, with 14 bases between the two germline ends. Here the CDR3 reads CSAYRGSGEQYF. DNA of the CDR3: TGCAGTGCTTACCGGGGTTCGGGCGAGCAGTACTTC.

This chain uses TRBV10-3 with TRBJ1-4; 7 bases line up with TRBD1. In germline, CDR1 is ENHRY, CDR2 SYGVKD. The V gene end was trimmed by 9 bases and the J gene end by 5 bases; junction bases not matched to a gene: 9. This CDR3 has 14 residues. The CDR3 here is CAISPGTENEKLFF. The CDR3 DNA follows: TGTGCCATTTCACCCGGGACAGAAAATGAAAAACTGTTTTTT.

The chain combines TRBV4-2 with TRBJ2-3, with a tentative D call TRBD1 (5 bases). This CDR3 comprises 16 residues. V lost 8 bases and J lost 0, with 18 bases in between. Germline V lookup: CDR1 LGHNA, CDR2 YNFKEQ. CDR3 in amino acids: CASGQDGGRSTDTQYF. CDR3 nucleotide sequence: TGTGCCAGCGGACAAGATGGTGGGCGAAGCACAGATACGCAGTATTTT.

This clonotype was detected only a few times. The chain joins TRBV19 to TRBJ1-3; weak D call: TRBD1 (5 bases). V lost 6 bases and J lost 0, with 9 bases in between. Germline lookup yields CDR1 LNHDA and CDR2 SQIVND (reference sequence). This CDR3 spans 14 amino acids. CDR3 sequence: CASRRQSSGNTIYF. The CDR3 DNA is TGTGCCAGTAGGAGACAGAGCTCTGGAAACACCATATATTTT.

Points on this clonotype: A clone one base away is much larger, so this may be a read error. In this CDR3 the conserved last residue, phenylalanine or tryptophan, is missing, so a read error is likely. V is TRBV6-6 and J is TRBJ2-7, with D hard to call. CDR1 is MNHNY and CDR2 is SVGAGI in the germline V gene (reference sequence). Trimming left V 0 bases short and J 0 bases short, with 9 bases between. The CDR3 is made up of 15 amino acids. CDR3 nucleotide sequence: TGTGCCAGCAGTTACTCACGGGTGGGCTCCTACGAGCAGTACTCC. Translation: CASSYSRVGSYEQYS.

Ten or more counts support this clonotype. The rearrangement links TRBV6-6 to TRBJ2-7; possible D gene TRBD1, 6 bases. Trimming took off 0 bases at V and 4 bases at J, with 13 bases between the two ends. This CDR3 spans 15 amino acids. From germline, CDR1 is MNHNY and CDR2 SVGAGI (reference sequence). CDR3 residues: CASSYSGQTRYEQYF. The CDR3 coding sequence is TGTGCCAGCAGTTACTCCGGACAGACCCGGTACGAGCAGTACTTC.

CDR3 nucleotides: TGTGCCAGCAGCTATTGGGCGGGGAATCAGCCCCAGCATTTT. Protein: CASSYWAGNQPQHF. The chain is built from TRBV2 and TRBJ1-5; D ambiguous. Germline loops: CDR1 SNHLY, CDR2 FYNNEI. V dropped 6 bases and J dropped 4 bases, with 13 bases sitting between them. The CDR3 loop spans 14 amino acids.

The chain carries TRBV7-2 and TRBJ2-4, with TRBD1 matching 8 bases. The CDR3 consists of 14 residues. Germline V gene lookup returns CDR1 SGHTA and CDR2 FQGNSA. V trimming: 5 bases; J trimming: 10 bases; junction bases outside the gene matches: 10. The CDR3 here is CASSPGQGNRIQYF. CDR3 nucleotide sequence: TGTGCCAGCAGCCCCGGACAGGGTAATAGGATTCAGTACTTC.

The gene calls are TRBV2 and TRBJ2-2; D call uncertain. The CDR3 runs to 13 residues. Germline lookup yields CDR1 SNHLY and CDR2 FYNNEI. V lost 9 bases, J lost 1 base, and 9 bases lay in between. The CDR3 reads CASWTGNTGELFF. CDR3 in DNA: TGTGCCAGTTGGACGGGGAACACCGGGGAGCTGTTTTTT.

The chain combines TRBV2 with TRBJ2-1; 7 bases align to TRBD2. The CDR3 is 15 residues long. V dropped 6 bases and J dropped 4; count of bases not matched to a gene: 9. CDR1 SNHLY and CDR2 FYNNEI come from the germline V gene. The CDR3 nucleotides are TGTGCCAGCAGCCCCCGGGGCGGGGGTTACAATGAGCAGTTCTTC. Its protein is CASSPRGGGYNEQFF. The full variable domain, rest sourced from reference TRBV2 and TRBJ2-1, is EPEVTQTPSHQVTQMGQEVILRCVPISNHLYFYWYRQILGQKVEFLVSFYNNEISEKSEIFDDQFSVERPDGSNFTLKIRSTKLEDSAMYFCASSPRGGGYNEQFFGPGTRLTVL.

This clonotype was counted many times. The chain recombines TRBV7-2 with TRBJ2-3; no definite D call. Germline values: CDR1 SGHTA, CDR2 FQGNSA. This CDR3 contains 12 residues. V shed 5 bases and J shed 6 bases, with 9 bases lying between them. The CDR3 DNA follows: TGTGCCAGCAGCGCTTTTCCTGATACGCAGTATTTT. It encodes CASSAFPDTQYF.

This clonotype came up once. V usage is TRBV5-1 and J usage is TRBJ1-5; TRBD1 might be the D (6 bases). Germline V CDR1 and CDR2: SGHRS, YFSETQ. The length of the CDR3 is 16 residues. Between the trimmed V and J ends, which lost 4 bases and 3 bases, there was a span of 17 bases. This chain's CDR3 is CASSGGVYLNNQPQHF. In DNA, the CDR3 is TGCGCCAGCAGCGGGGGCGTATACCTGAACAATCAGCCCCAGCATTTT.

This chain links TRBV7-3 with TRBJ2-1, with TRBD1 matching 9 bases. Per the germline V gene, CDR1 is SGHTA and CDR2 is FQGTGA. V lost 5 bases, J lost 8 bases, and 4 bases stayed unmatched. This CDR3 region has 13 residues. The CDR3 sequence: CASSKQGAYEQFF. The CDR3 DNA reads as TGTGCCAGCAGCAAACAGGGGGCGTATGAGCAGTTCTTC.

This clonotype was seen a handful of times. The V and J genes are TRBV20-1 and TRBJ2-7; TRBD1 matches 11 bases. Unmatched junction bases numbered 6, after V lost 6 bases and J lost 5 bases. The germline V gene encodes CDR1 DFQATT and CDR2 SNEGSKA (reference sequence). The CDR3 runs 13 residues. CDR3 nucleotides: TGCAGTGCCAGGACAGGGGGCGTAGACGAGCAGTACTTC. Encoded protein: CSARTGGVDEQYF.

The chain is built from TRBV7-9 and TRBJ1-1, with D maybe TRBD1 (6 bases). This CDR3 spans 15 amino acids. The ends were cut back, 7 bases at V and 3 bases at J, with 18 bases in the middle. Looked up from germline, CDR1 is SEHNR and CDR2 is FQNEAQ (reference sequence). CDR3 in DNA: TGTGCCAGCACCACGGGGGGCAGTTCGCACACTGAAGCTTTCTTT. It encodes CASTTGGSSHTEAFF.

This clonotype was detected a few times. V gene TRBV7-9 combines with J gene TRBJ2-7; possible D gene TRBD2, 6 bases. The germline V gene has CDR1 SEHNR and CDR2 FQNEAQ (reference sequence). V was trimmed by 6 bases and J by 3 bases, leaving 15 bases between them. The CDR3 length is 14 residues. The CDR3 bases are TGTGCCAGCAGTCCCCCGTGGACTAACTACGAGCAGTACTTC. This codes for CASSPPWTNYEQYF.